The sequence of this T cell receptor beta chain was determined in a study of graft-versus-host responses after intestinal transplantation (dated by TCRdb to about 2021). The study in broad terms: Recipients received multivisceral, liver-intestinal, or isolated intestinal transplants. After intestinal transplantation, graft-versus-host and host-versus-graft alloreactive T cell clones in the graft, circulation and bone marrow were tracked using bulk TCR-beta CDR3 sequencing. Donor T cell macrochimerism was defined as a peak of at least 4% donor T cells among recipient peripheral blood mononuclear cells. Every recipient was given anti-thymocyte globulin induction, then maintenance tacrolimus and steroids for 2 to 4 years. Rather than going through the commercial service, samples from three later patients were sequenced in-house on an Illumina MiSeq and processed with MiXCR. A cohort of under 30 intestinal transplant recipients, including one retransplant, was enrolled, and a few patients lacking pretransplant specimens were excluded. To identify alloreactive clones, pre-transplant mixed lymphocyte reaction products were sequenced and then compared with unstimulated pre-transplant donor and recipient T cells.

Details on this clone: No much larger clonotype is one base removed from it; base qualities were not supplied.

The sample's time point label is to be understood as: cells obtained before transplantation from donor or recipient. In mixed lymphocyte reactions, around 200,000 CFSE-labeled pre-transplant responders were plated with around 200,000 irradiated violet-dye-labeled stimulators and cultured for 5 to 6 days. Proliferating CD3+CD4+CFSE-low and CD3+CD8+CFSE-low responder cells were FACS-sorted on a BD Influx sorter after the mixed lymphocyte reaction. Here is what the overall study found, with its caveats: In patients with donor T cell macrochimerism, the allografts had high GvH to HvG T cell clonal ratios. The relatively low number and heterogeneity of intestinal transplant patients limited the conclusions. Peak levels of circulating GvH clones were associated with declines in HvG clones early after transplant. GvH clones were found in recipient bone marrow, and some of the GvH clones appeared earlier in ileal mucosa or blood, which is consistent with an intestinal mucosal origin.

The library was obtained by the immunoSEQ multiplex PCR assay. In most patients, genomic DNA was isolated using the Qiagen DNeasy Blood and Tissue Kit and sent frozen to Adaptive Biotechnologies for TCR sequencing. For most patients, genomic DNA was subjected to high-throughput TCR-beta CDR3 sequencing by Adaptive Biotechnologies. The source study handled its data this way. TCR sequencing data for around 19 patients were retrieved from Adaptive's ImmunoSEQ software; a few other patients were processed with MiXCR and VDJtools. CD4 versus CD8 sorting errors were corrected by removing sequences found in both subsets at a frequency ratio below 5:1. CDR3 nucleotide sequences shared between donor and recipient were removed because their origin could not be assigned. To count as alloreactive, a clone needed at least 2-fold expansion over unstimulated cells and a minimum CFSE-low frequency of 0.002% (template counts) or 0.001% (read counts). A clone was considered mappable if detected in the sequenced pre-transplant spleen, lymph node, or MLR CFSE-low populations of the donor or recipient. The cumulative frequency of alloreactive clones was calculated as a percentage of all sequences, weighted by copy number. TCRdb obtained this table from immuneACCESS and retained in-frame rearrangements with V and J assigned. These tables miss some clones; where compared with another copy, unresolved V genes account for less than half of the shortfall, and the remainder is unexplained. The V and J calls and the clone size are those of that table, but D and trimming were determined from the DNA. The sample table records under 9,000 clones; about 26% of these occur just once. More than 4.5% of the sample is in the top ten clones.

The origin of this receptor is a human patient who received an intestinal transplant. Source: alloreactive CD4+ T cells from a mixed lymphocyte reaction culture, taken before intestinal transplant. What this sample's cell subset or site label stands for: CFSE-low proliferating T cells sorted from roughly six-day pre-transplant mixed lymphocyte reaction (GvH or HvG direction).

The CDR3 in this case is CASSLRTSGKIYEQYF. The sequence in DNA is TGCGCCAGCAGCTTGCGGACTAGCGGGAAGATTTACGAGCAGTACTTC. The V and J segments used are TRBV5-1 and TRBJ2-7; 12 junctional bases match TRBD2. Reading the germline V gene gives CDR1 SGHRS and CDR2 YFSETQ. Here V drops 1 base and J drops 4 bases, and the junction holds 6 bases not matched to any gene. The CDR3 contains 16 residues, cysteine and phenylalanine counted. Left in the record is the CDR3 DNA by itself, 48 bases read in frame from the first base.